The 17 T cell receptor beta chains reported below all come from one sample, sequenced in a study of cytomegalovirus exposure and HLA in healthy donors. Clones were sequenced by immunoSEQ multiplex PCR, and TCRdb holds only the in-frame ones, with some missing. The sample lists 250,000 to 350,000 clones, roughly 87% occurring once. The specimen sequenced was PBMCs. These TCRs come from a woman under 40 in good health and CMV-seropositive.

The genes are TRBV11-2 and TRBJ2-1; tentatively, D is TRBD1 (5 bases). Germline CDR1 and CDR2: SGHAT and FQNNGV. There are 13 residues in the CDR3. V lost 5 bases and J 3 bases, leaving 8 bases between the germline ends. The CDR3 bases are TGTGCCAGCAGCCCAGGACACTACAATGAGCAGTTCTTC. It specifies CASSPGHYNEQFF.

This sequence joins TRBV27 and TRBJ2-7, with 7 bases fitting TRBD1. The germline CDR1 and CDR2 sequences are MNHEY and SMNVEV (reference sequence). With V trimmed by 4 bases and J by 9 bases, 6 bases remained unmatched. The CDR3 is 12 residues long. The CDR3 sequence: CASSSPDRRQYF. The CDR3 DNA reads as TGTGCCAGCAGTTCCCCGGACAGGCGGCAGTACTTC.

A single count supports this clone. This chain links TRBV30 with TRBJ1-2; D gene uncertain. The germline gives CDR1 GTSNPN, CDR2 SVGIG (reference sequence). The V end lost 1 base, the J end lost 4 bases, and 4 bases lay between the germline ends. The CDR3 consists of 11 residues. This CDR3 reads CAWSGGYGYTF. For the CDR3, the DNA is TGTGCCTGGAGTGGAGGCTATGGCTACACCTTC.

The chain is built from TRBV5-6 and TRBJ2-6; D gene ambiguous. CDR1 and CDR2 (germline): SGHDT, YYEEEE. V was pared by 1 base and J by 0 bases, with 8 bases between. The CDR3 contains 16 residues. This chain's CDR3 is CASSLPRFSGANVLTF. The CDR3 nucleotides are TGTGCCAGCAGCTTGCCCAGATTCTCTGGGGCCAACGTCCTGACTTTC.

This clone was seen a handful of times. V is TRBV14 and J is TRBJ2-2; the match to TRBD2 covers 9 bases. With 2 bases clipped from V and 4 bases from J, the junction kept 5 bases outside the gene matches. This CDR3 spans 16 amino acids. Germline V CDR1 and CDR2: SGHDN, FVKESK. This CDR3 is CASSQQRGAGTGELFF. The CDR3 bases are TGTGCCAGCAGCCAACAGCGGGGGGCGGGCACCGGGGAGCTGTTTTTT.

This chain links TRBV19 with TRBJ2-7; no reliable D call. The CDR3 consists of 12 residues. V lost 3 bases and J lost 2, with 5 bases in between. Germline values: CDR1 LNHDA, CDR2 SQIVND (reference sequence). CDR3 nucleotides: TGTGCCAGTAGTATCAAACCCTACGAGCAGTACTTC. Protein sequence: CASSIKPYEQYF.

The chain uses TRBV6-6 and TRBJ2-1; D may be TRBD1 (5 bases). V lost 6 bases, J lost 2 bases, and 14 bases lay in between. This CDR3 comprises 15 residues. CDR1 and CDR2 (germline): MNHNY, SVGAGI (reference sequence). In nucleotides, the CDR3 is TGTGCCAGCAGGGGGCTTATTACCACCTACAATGAGCAGTTCTTC. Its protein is CASRGLITTYNEQFF.

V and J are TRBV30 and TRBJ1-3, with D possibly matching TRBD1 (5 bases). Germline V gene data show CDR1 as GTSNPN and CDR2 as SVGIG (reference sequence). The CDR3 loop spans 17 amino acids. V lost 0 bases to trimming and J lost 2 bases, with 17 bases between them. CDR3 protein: CAWSVFTGPVPGNTIYF. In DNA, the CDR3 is TGTGCCTGGAGTGTTTTCACAGGCCCAGTCCCTGGAAACACCATATATTTT.

This chain's CDR3 is CAWDGLQETQYF. The DNA for the CDR3 is TGTGCCTGGGACGGCCTTCAAGAGACCCAGTACTTC. The genes are TRBV30 and TRBJ2-5; D unclear. The CDR3 runs to 12 residues. Per the germline V gene, CDR1 is GTSNPN and CDR2 is SVGIG (reference sequence). V lost 5 bases to trimming and J lost 2 bases, with 9 bases between them.

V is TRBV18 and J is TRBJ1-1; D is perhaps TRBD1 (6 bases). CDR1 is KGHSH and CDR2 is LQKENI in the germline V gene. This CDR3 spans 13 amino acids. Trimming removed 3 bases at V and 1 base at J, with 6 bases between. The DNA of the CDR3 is TGTGCCAGCTCACCGGGACAGAACACTGAAGCTTTCTTT. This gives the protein CASSPGQNTEAFF.

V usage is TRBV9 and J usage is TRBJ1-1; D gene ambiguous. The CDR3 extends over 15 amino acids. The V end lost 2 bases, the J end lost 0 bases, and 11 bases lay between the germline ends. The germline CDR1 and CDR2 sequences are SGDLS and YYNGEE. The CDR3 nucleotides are TGTGCCAGCAGCGTTGGGCAAGACATGAACACTGAAGCTTTCTTT. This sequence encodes CASSVGQDMNTEAFF.

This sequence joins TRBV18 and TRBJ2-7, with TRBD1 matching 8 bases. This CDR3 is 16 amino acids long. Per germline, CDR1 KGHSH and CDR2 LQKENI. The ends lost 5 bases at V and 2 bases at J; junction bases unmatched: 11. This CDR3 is CASSTGTGSATYEQYF. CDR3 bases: TGTGCCAGCTCAACCGGGACAGGCAGTGCAACCTACGAGCAGTACTTC.

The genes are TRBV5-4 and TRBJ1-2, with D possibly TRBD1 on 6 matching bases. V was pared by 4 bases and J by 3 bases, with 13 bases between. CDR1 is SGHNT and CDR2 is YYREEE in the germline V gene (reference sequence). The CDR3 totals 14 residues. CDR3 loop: CASSPRAGDYGYTF. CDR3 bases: TGTGCCAGCAGCCCGAGGGCAGGGGACTATGGCTACACCTTC.

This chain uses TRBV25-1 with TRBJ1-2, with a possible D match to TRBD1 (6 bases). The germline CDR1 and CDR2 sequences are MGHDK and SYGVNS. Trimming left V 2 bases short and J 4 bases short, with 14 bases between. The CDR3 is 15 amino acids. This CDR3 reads CASSEAPNRAYGYTF. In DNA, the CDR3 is TGTGCCAGCAGTGAAGCCCCAAACAGGGCCTATGGCTACACCTTC.

The CDR3 region is CASSQDRGAYQPQHF. The CDR3 DNA follows: TGCGCCAGCAGCCAAGATCGAGGGGCTTACCAGCCCCAGCATTTT. The rearrangement uses TRBV4-3 and TRBJ1-5, with TRBD1 as a possible D gene (5 bases). This CDR3 is built from 15 residues. CDR1 and CDR2 from the germline V gene are LGHNA and YSLEER. Trimming shortened V by 0 bases and J by 7 bases, and 13 bases separated the two germline ends.

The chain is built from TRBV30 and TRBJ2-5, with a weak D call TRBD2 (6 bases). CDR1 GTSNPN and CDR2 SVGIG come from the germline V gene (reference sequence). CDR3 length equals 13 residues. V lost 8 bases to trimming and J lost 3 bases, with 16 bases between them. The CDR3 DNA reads TGTGCCCGGTTGGAACCGGGGGAAGAGACCCAGTACTTC. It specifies CARLEPGEETQYF.

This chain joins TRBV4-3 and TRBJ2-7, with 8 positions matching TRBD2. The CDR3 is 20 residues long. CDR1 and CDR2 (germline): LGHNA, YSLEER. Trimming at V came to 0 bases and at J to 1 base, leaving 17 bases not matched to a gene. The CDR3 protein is CASSQDSNRRGTSGSYEQYF. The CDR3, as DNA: TGCGCCAGCAGCCAAGATAGTAACCGTAGAGGCACTAGCGGTTCCTACGAGCAGTACTTC.